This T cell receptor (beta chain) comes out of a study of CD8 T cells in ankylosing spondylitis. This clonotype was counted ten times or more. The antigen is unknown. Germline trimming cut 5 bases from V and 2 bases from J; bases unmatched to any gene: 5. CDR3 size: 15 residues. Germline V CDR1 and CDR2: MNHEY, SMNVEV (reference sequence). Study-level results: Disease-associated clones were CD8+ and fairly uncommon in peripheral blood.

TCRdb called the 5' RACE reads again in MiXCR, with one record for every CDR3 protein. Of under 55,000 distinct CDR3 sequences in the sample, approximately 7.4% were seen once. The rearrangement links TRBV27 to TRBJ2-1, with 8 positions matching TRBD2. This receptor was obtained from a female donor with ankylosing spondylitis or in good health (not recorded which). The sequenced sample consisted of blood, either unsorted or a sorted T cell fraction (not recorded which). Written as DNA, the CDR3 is TGTGCCAGCAGTCGTAGCGGGGCCCCCTACAATGAGCAGTTCTTC. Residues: CASSRSGAPYNEQFF.